This entry lists 13 T cell receptor beta chains sequenced from one sample in a study of vaccination and CD4 T cells after COVID-19. No antigens are known for them. The treatment was: roughly 10-day PBMC culture with coronavirus spike peptide pools or control peptides (ViraFEST assay). Cultured CD4+ T cell DNA underwent sequencing with the Oncomine TCR Beta short-read assay. TCRdb reanalysed the PCR reads using MiXCR and keeps one entry per CDR3 protein. Altogether some 15,000 distinct CDR3 sequences are present, under 75% being singletons, with the ten largest covering roughly a fifth. The sequencing input was CD4+ T cells from blood, cultured in vitro. The receptor set was obtained from a human donor who had recovered from COVID-19.

This clonotype ranks as medium-sized. This sequence joins TRBV20-1 and TRBJ2-3, with 7 bases that match TRBD2. From germline, CDR1 is DFQATT and CDR2 SNEGSKA (reference sequence). Trimming cost V 8 bases and J 0 bases; bases outside gene matches: 5. CDR3 length equals 13 residues. CDR3 sequence reads: CSQTSLSTDTQYF. CDR3 bases: TGCAGTCAGACTAGCCTTAGCACAGATACGCAGTATTTT.

The gene calls are TRBV19 and TRBJ2-2; 7 bases match TRBD1. The ends lost 4 bases at V and 0 bases at J; junction bases unmatched: 2. Germline V gives CDR1 LNHDA, CDR2 SQIVND (reference sequence). This CDR3 region has 15 residues. The CDR3, as DNA: TGTGCCAGTAGTAGACAGGGCGCGAACACCGGGGAGCTGTTTTTT. Its protein is CASSRQGANTGELFF.

This clonotype was observed a handful of times. The gene calls are TRBV27 and TRBJ1-1; no clear D. The ends were cut back, 3 bases at V and 5 bases at J, with 16 bases in the middle. CDR1 and CDR2 (germline): MNHEY, SMNVEV (reference sequence). The CDR3 is 15 residues long. CDR3: CASSFRVALGTEAFF. In DNA, the CDR3 is TGTGCCAGCAGTTTCCGGGTCGCGTTGGGAACTGAAGCTTTCTTT.

V gene TRBV5-1 combines with J gene TRBJ2-3; TRBD1 matches at 9 bases. Germline V lookup: CDR1 SGHRS, CDR2 YFSETQ. The junction had 0 bases not matched to a gene; V was cut back by 0 bases and J by 4 bases. The CDR3 runs to 14 residues. The CDR3 nucleotides are TGCGCCAGCAGCTTGGGACAGGGGGCAGATACGCAGTATTTT. Translated, it gives CASSLGQGADTQYF. Together with reference TRBV5-1 and TRBJ2-3, the CDR3 gives the full variable domain: KAGVTQTPRYLIKTRGQQVTLSCSPISGHRSVSWYQQTPGQGLQFLFEYFSETQRNKGNFPGRFSGRQFSNSRSEMNVSTLELGDSALYLCASSLGQGADTQYFGPGTRLTVL.

There are a few counts of this clonotype. The CDR3 nucleotides are TGCAGTGCCACACAGGGGGCAGCGGAAGAGACCCAGTACTTC. It encodes CSATQGAAEETQYF. V gene TRBV20-1 combines with J gene TRBJ2-5; 9 bases are shared with TRBD1. Germline values: CDR1 DFQATT, CDR2 SNEGSKA (reference sequence). After removal of 6 bases from V and 3 bases from J, the junction contained 8 bases not matched to a gene. CDR3 length equals 14 residues.

This rearrangement joins TRBV20-1 to TRBJ2-3; 8 positions match TRBD2. Unmatched junction bases numbered 14, after V lost 6 bases and J lost 3 bases. The CDR3 has 16 residues. The germline CDR1 and CDR2 sequences are DFQATT and SNEGSKA (reference sequence). The CDR3 DNA reads TGCAGTGCAACCGACCTGGGGCGGGAGGAAACAGATACGCAGTATTTT. Its protein product is CSATDLGREETDTQYF.

The CDR3 DNA reads as TGCGCCAGCAGTGGGACAGGGGATCAGCCCCAGCATTTT. Translation: CASSGTGDQPQHF. The V and J genes are TRBV10-2 and TRBJ1-5; 9 bases line up with TRBD1. Losses at the gene ends were 4 bases for V and 5 bases for J; bases not matched to a gene: 0. Germline values: CDR1 WSHSY, CDR2 SAAADI. The CDR3 extends over 13 amino acids.

The V and J genes are TRBV20-1 and TRBJ2-3; 11 nucleotides align to TRBD2. The CDR3 length is 16 residues. With V trimmed by 0 bases and J by 3 bases, 5 bases remained unmatched. CDR1 and CDR2 from the germline V gene are DFQATT and SNEGSKA (reference sequence). This CDR3 is CSARDLRTSGTDTQYF. The DNA for the CDR3 is TGCAGTGCTAGAGATCTCAGGACTAGCGGGACAGATACGCAGTATTTT.

This clonotype was seen only a few times. This chain connects TRBV15 to TRBJ1-3; D is perhaps TRBD1 (5 bases). Germline CDR1 and CDR2: LNHNV and YYDKDF (reference sequence). Trimming removed 2 bases at V and 4 bases at J, with 15 bases between. The CDR3 covers 16 residues. The chain's CDR3 is CATSRLGPGVGNTIYF. The CDR3 bases are TGTGCCACCAGCAGATTGGGACCCGGGGTCGGAAACACCATATATTTT.

This clonotype was detected only a few times. The V and J genes are TRBV24-1 and TRBJ2-5; D not resolved. Trimming shortened V by 9 bases and J by 5 bases, and 15 bases separated the two germline ends. The CDR3 runs to 13 residues. Germline V CDR1 and CDR2: KGHDR, SFDVKD. CDR3 DNA sequence: TGTGCCACCGCGGACGGCGGACGGGAGACCCAGTACTTC. As protein: CATADGGRETQYF.

This clonotype was recorded a few times. The V gene is TRBV2, the J gene TRBJ1-2; TRBD1 matches 8 bases. The CDR3 length is 14 residues. Per germline, CDR1 SNHLY and CDR2 FYNNEI. V was pared by 4 bases and J by 6 bases, with 7 bases of the junction left unmatched. The CDR3 DNA reads TGTGCCAGCAGTGTGCCCTGGACAGGGCATGGCTACACCTTC. This translates into CASSVPWTGHGYTF.

J is TRBJ1-5 and V is TRBV18, with D hard to call. V lost 3 bases and J 6 bases, leaving 9 bases between the germline ends. This CDR3 contains 13 residues. Germline CDR1 and CDR2: KGHSH and LQKENI. CDR3 coding DNA: TGTGCCAGCTCACCGTCGGTGGCTCAGCCCCAGCATTTT. This translates into CASSPSVAQPQHF.

The V gene is TRBV6-1, the J gene TRBJ1-1; TRBD1 aligns across 7 bases. V was clipped by 7 bases and J by 0 bases; unmatched bases: 5. The CDR3 sequence is 14 residues long. Germline loops: CDR1 MNHNS, CDR2 SASEGT. The CDR3 sequence is CASKVTGVNTEAFF. The CDR3 DNA reads TGTGCCAGCAAGGTAACAGGGGTGAACACTGAAGCTTTCTTT.